Presented here are 27 T cell receptor beta chains from one specimen sequenced in a study of graft-versus-host responses after intestinal transplantation. TCRdb's copy holds only in-frame clones and misses some; the assay was immunoSEQ multiplex PCR. Among over 70,000 clones listed, 85% to 90% were seen once. Their cognate antigens are unknown. This specimen consisted of unstimulated CD8+ T cells sorted from spleen or lymph node cells, obtained before transplant. The receptors were sampled from a human donor who was the organ donor for an intestinal transplant.

The gene calls are TRBV27 and TRBJ1-5; a weak D match, TRBD1 (6 bases). The CDR3 covers 14 residues. The V gene's germline CDR1 is MNHEY and CDR2 SMNVEV (reference sequence). With 1 base removed from V and 4 bases from J, the gap between germline ends came to 8 bases. Written as DNA, the CDR3 is TGTGCCAGCAGTTTATTGGGGGCAAATCAGCCCCAGCATTTT. This gives the protein CASSLLGANQPQHF.

The J gene is TRBJ1-2, the V gene TRBV10-2; D is possibly TRBD1 (5 bases). V was trimmed by 1 base and J by 3 bases, leaving 12 bases between them. The CDR3 spans 15 residues. From germline, CDR1 is WSHSY and CDR2 SAAADI. The CDR3 DNA sequence: TGCGCCAGCAGTGAGTTGGAGGGGTGGTACTATGGCTACACCTTC. Encoded protein: CASSELEGWYYGYTF.

The chain links TRBV7-8 to TRBJ2-3, with TRBD1 identical over 8 bases. There are 15 residues in the CDR3. The germline CDR1 and CDR2 sequences are SGHVS and FQNEAQ. Losses at the gene ends were 4 bases for V and 2 bases for J; bases not matched to a gene: 5. CDR3 coding DNA: TGTGCCAGCAGCTCCCGGACAGGGCACACAGATACGCAGTATTTT. Its protein product is CASSSRTGHTDTQYF.

In this sample, this clone turned up a few times. The chain uses TRBV6-1 and TRBJ1-2, with D hard to call. The CDR3 runs 13 residues. CDR1 is MNHNS, CDR2 SASEGT, per germline. V shed 6 bases and J shed 6 bases, with 14 bases lying between them. CDR3 protein: CASREKVGNGYTF. In DNA, the CDR3 is TGTGCCAGCAGGGAAAAAGTCGGGAATGGCTACACCTTC.

This chain uses TRBV6-6 with TRBJ2-3; D possibly corresponds to TRBD2 (5 bases). The CDR3 covers 13 residues. V gave up 5 bases and J gave up 3 bases, with 9 bases separating them. Germline CDR1 and CDR2: MNHNY and SVGAGI (reference sequence). CDR3 sequence (DNA): TGTGCCAGCAGTCAACTAGTGACAGATACGCAGTATTTT. Translating gives CASSQLVTDTQYF.

The chain joins TRBV6-1 to TRBJ2-2, with D uncertain. Trimming took 8 bases from V and 5 from J, leaving 9 bases between them. The germline CDR1 and CDR2 sequences are MNHNS and SASEGT. The CDR3 runs 12 residues. Here the CDR3 DNA reads TGTGCCAGCCGGGTGATAACCGGGGAGCTGTTTTTT. This sequence encodes CASRVITGELFF.

V and J are TRBV6-1 and TRBJ1-4; 12 nucleotides agree with TRBD1. The CDR3 totals 14 residues. The germline V gene has CDR1 MNHNS and CDR2 SASEGT. Unmatched junction bases numbered 6, after V lost 6 bases and J lost 10 bases. The CDR3 protein is CASRRDRGRSKLFF. CDR3 nucleotide sequence: TGTGCCAGCAGGAGGGACAGGGGGCGATCAAAACTGTTTTTT.

The chain has TRBV4-2 and TRBJ1-1, with TRBD1 as a possible D gene (5 bases). Germline CDR1 and CDR2: LGHNA and YNFKEQ. CDR3 length equals 12 residues. V was shortened by 1 base and J by 7 bases, with 7 bases between the two germline ends. The CDR3 DNA reads TGTGCCAGCAGCCAAGGGGGGGATGAAGCTTTCTTT. Amino acids: CASSQGGDEAFF.

The rearrangement joins TRBV29-1 to TRBJ2-1, with D unclear. Deletions cut 3 bases from V and 0 bases from J, with 6 bases between. The CDR3 has 13 amino acids. Germline-derived CDR1 and CDR2 are SQVTM and ANQGSEA. The chain's CDR3 is CSVDSGSYNEQFF. CDR3 in DNA: TGCAGCGTTGACTCCGGCTCCTACAATGAGCAGTTCTTC.

This clone came up a few times. The J gene is TRBJ2-7, the V gene TRBV21-1; the table names TRBD2, a call not compared with the DNA. TRBV21-1 is recorded as a pseudogene. This CDR3 is 9 amino acids long. CDR3 protein: CARGTSGHV. DNA for the CDR3: TGTGCCAGAGGGACTAGCGGGCACGTC.

CDR3 residues: CASSNGQGDNSPLHF. The CDR3 DNA follows: TGTGCCAGTAGTAATGGACAGGGAGATAATTCACCCCTCCACTTT. The V gene is TRBV19, the J gene TRBJ1-6; TRBD1 matches 8 bases. Trimming removed 4 bases from V and 5 bases from J; junction bases left unmatched: 4. The CDR3 contains 15 residues. Germline V gene lookup returns CDR1 LNHDA and CDR2 SQIVND (reference sequence).

The gene calls are TRBV29-1 and TRBJ2-3; 7 bases align to TRBD1. The CDR3 spans 13 residues. Per germline, CDR1 SQVTM and CDR2 ANQGSEA. The ends lost 6 bases at V and 6 bases at J; junction bases unmatched: 9. The CDR3 is CSVWTDRADTQYF. DNA for the CDR3: TGCAGCGTCTGGACAGACAGGGCTGATACGCAGTATTTT.

V is TRBV6-5 and J is TRBJ1-1; 7 positions match TRBD1. V dropped 5 bases and J dropped 0; count of bases not matched to a gene: 6. The CDR3 has 15 residues. Germline lookup yields CDR1 MNHEY and CDR2 SVGAGI. Here the CDR3 reads CASSRGGQVNTEAFF. CDR3 DNA sequence: TGTGCCAGCAGTCGAGGCGGACAGGTGAACACTGAAGCTTTCTTT.

The chain links TRBV14 to TRBJ1-4, with TRBD1 identical over 10 bases. Germline loops: CDR1 SGHDN, CDR2 FVKESK. The CDR3 runs 16 residues. The V segment lost 1 base and the J segment 8 bases; nucleotides outside the gene matches: 7. CDR3 nucleotide sequence: TGTGCCAGCAGCCAAGTCCAACGGGGACAGGGGGAAAAACTGTTTTTT. It translates to CASSQVQRGQGEKLFF.

To note about this clone: One end of the junction varies from germline; a read error may be responsible. The V call is TRBV7-9, the J call TRBJ2-2; 7 bases map to TRBD2. Germline assignment: CDR1 SEHNR and CDR2 FQNEAQ (reference sequence). The CDR3 runs 15 residues. For the CDR3, the DNA is TGTGCCAGCAGCGTAGCGGGCAGAAACACCGGGGAGCTGTTTTTT. This encodes CASSVAGRNTGELFF.

V and J are TRBV25-1 and TRBJ2-3, with D perhaps matching TRBD1 (6 bases). Trimming took 9 bases from V and 4 from J, leaving 17 bases between them. This CDR3 is built from 14 residues. Per the germline V gene, CDR1 is MGHDK and CDR2 is SYGVNS. The CDR3 bases are TGTGCCAGTACGACGACAGGAAAAGCAGATACGCAGTATTTT. This translates into CASTTTGKADTQYF.

This chain connects TRBV4-2 to TRBJ2-2; TRBD1 agrees at 10 bases. V was pared by 2 bases and J by 5 bases, with 5 bases of the junction left unmatched. The CDR3 has 16 amino acids. CDR1 is LGHNA, CDR2 YNFKEQ, per germline. CDR3 nucleotides: TGTGCCAGCAGCCAATACACGGGACAGGGGACCGGGGAGCTGTTTTTT. Protein product: CASSQYTGQGTGELFF.

V gene TRBV15 combines with J gene TRBJ2-6; 8 bases agree with TRBD1. V trimming: 6 bases; J trimming: 2 bases; junction bases outside the gene matches: 6. CDR3 size: 16 residues. Germline V gene lookup returns CDR1 LNHNV and CDR2 YYDKDF (reference sequence). The CDR3 protein is CATSSTGGTGANVLTF. The CDR3 region has the DNA TGTGCCACCAGTAGTACAGGGGGTACTGGGGCCAACGTCCTGACTTTC.

The chain recombines TRBV6-5 with TRBJ1-5; possible D gene TRBD1, 5 bases. Germline V gives CDR1 MNHEY, CDR2 SVGAGI. Between the trimmed V and J ends, which lost 2 bases and 14 bases, there was a span of 16 bases. The CDR3 totals 13 residues. CDR3 in DNA: TGTGCCAGCAGTTACGGGGCAGGACGGGCCAAGCATTTT. Protein product: CASSYGAGRAKHF.

V gene TRBV29-1 combines with J gene TRBJ1-4; no clear D gene. V was cut by 4 bases and J by 6 bases, with 6 bases left in between. This CDR3 contains 11 residues. Germline V CDR1 and CDR2: SQVTM, ANQGSEA. The chain's CDR3 is CSVVRDEKLFF. The DNA of the CDR3 is TGCAGCGTTGTGCGCGATGAAAAACTGTTTTTT.

The chain recombines TRBV4-1 with TRBJ2-3; D perhaps matches TRBD1 (6 bases). The CDR3 sequence is 14 residues long. Germline loops: CDR1 MGHRA, CDR2 YSYEKL. Between the trimmed V and J ends, which lost 3 bases and 5 bases, there was a span of 12 bases. As DNA, the CDR3 is TGCGCCAGCAGCCACCCTACAGGGTTAGATACGCAGTATTTT. This gives the protein CASSHPTGLDTQYF.

In its sample, this clone was seen a few times. The V gene is TRBV6-4, the J gene TRBJ2-3, with 10 bases aligning to TRBD2. CDR1 MRHNA and CDR2 SNTAGT come from the germline V gene. The V gene end was trimmed by 4 bases and the J gene end by 3 bases; junction bases not matched to a gene: 4. The CDR3 has 15 amino acids. This CDR3 reads CASSVASGGTDTQYF. CDR3 sequence (DNA): TGTGCCAGCAGTGTGGCTAGCGGGGGTACAGATACGCAGTATTTT.

This clone was seen once. V is TRBV4-1 and J is TRBJ2-4, with 7 bases aligning to TRBD1. In germline, CDR1 is MGHRA, CDR2 YSYEKL. This CDR3 contains 15 residues. V dropped 0 bases and J dropped 1; count of bases not matched to a gene: 0. The CDR3 bases are TGCGCCAGCAGCCAAGACAGGGGGGCCAAAAACATTCAGTACTTC. This codes for CASSQDRGAKNIQYF.

V is TRBV7-9 and J is TRBJ1-2; 7 positions agree with TRBD1. Losses at the gene ends were 6 bases for V and 7 bases for J; bases not matched to a gene: 8. The CDR3 length is 13 residues. Germline V lookup: CDR1 SEHNR, CDR2 FQNEAQ (reference sequence). The CDR3 DNA is TGTGCCAGCAGACCTACAGGGGATAGTGGCTACACCTTC. This translates into CASRPTGDSGYTF.

J is TRBJ2-2 and V is TRBV2, with D perhaps TRBD2 (7 bases). Trimming removed 7 bases from V and 6 bases from J, with 12 bases in between. Germline V CDR1 and CDR2: SNHLY, FYNNEI. There are 13 residues in the CDR3. CDR3 region: CASNRGAPGELFF. The CDR3 bases are TGTGCCAGCAACCGGGGGGCGCCCGGGGAGCTGTTTTTT.

This clone was counted only a few times. The genes are TRBV19 and TRBJ1-5; 9 bases line up with TRBD1. The ends lost 10 bases at V and 4 bases at J; junction bases unmatched: 2. The CDR3 consists of 12 residues. CDR1 is LNHDA, CDR2 SQIVND, per germline (reference sequence). CDR3 sequence reads: CAIGQGNQPQHF. CDR3 coding DNA: TGTGCCATAGGACAGGGGAATCAGCCCCAGCATTTT.

This sequence joins TRBV14 and TRBJ2-5, with 10 nucleotides matching TRBD2. The junction had 6 bases not matched to a gene; V was cut back by 4 bases and J by 4 bases. Germline CDR1 reads SGHDN; CDR2 reads FVKESK. This CDR3 has 15 residues. The DNA for the CDR3 is TGTGCCAGCAGCCTCGGACTAGCGGCCTTAGAGACCCAGTACTTC. Residues: CASSLGLAALETQYF. The full variable domain, completed using reference TRBV14 and TRBJ2-5, is EAGVTQFPSHSVIEKGQTVTLRCDPISGHDNLYWYRRVMGKEIKFLLHFVKESKQDESGMPNNRFLAERTGGTYSTLKVQPAELEDSGVYFCASSLGLAALETQYFGPGTRLLVL.